This T cell receptor beta chain stems from a study of metastatic and nonmetastatic thyroid tumors. For the study at large: Repertoires were compared across blood and tumor or nodule tissue from malignant and benign thyroid patients.

This clone was counted ten times or more. As yet, its antigen is unknown. The CDR3 has 17 residues. V was cut by 1 base and J by 0 bases, with 13 bases left in between. Per germline, CDR1 LGHDT and CDR2 YNNKEL (reference sequence). The entire patient cohort was treatment-naive prior to thyroid surgery. General observations from the study: Across blood and tumor, TCR beta diversity in malignant thyroid tumors was reportedly significantly higher than in benign nodules.

TCRdb re-clonotyped the PCR reads via MiXCR. The sample holds around 30,000 clones, under 15% seen once. The sequence came from a female donor with papillary thyroid cancer or a benign thyroid nodule (not recorded which). Some clones in this sample may be carry-over from other donors' samples. Sequenced: blood. This chain links TRBV3-1 with TRBJ2-1; D gene ambiguous. The DNA for the CDR3 is TGTGCCAGCAGCCAAGTACGTGAGACTTACTCCTACAATGAGCAGTTCTTC. It is translated as CASSQVRETYSYNEQFF.